The sequence of this T cell receptor beta chain was determined in a study of T cell responses to AZD1222 COVID-19 vaccine. Only in-frame clones appear in the TCRdb table, and some are missing; sequencing was by immunoSEQ multiplex PCR. The table records about 150,000 clones, approximately 90% of them present only once. Germline CDR1 and CDR2: SGHTA and FQGNSA. CDR3 size: 14 residues. With 4 bases clipped from V and 2 bases from J, the junction kept 4 bases outside the gene matches. Sequencing used peripheral blood, obtained after recovery from COVID-19. The TCR originated in an adult who had recovered from COVID-19. The genes are TRBV7-2 and TRBJ2-7; 8 nucleotides align to TRBD1. The CDR3 is CASSSWTGTYEQYF. DNA for the CDR3: TGTGCCAGCAGCTCCTGGACAGGGACCTACGAGCAGTACTTC.